This is a list of T cell receptor beta chains from one sample in a study of a mutant IDH1 vaccine in newly diagnosed glioma. Produced via immunoSEQ multiplex PCR; TCRdb's table is partial and in-frame only. The sample contains roughly 38,000 clones, 82% of which appear only once. For these receptors, no antigen is known. The sample consisted of PBMCs, taken from a glioma patient whose treatment included an IDH1 peptide vaccine. These receptors were collected from a man younger than 35 with glioma. Some clones in this sample may be carry-over from other donors' samples. Both conserved end residues are part of each CDR3. D genes are given only for firm matches. Expanded clones get a size class; other rows say once, few or many, or leave the size out.

D: NA
J: TRBJ2-5
V: TRBV5-6
size: NA
DNA: TGTGCCAGCAGCTTGGGACTAGGAGAGACCCAGTACTTC
CDR3: CASSLGLGETQYF

D: NA
J: TRBJ1-5
V: TRBV10-3
size: NA
DNA: TGTGCCATCAGTCAAACCCAGAATAGCAATCAGCCCCAGCATTTT
CDR3: CAISQTQNSNQPQHF

D: TRBD1
J: TRBJ2-7
V: TRBV30
size: NA
DNA: TGTGCCTGGAGTAAGTTCGGACAGGGGGCATCTAGGGAGCAGTACTTC
CDR3: CAWSKFGQGASREQYF

D: NA
J: TRBJ2-7
V: TRBV5-6
size: NA
DNA: TGTGCCAGCAGCTTTCTGCGCCACGAGCAGTACTTC
CDR3: CASSFLRHEQYF

D: NA
J: TRBJ2-3
V: TRBV12-5
size: once
DNA: TGTGCTAGTGGTCTTAGCACAGATACGCAGTATTTT
CDR3: CASGLSTDTQYF

D: NA
J: TRBJ1-1
V: TRBV15
size: few
DNA: TGTGCCACCAGCAGAGACCCGACCTTCACTGAAGCTTTCTTT
CDR3: CATSRDPTFTEAFF

D: TRBD1
J: TRBJ1-4
V: TRBV7-9
size: NA
DNA: TGTGCCAGCAGCTTAGTAGGGACAGGTACCCTACTTGGAAAACTGTTTTTT
CDR3: CASSLVGTGTLLGKLFF

D: TRBD1
J: TRBJ2-3
V: TRBV4-3
size: NA
DNA: TGCGCCAGCAGCCAGGACAGGGGTACAGATACGCAGTATTTT
CDR3: CASSQDRGTDTQYF

D: NA
J: TRBJ2-7
V: TRBV4-1
size: few
DNA: TGCGCCAGCAGCCAAGGCCCGGGGGTCGAGCAGTACTTC
CDR3: CASSQGPGVEQYF

D: NA
J: TRBJ1-6
V: TRBV7-9
size: NA
DNA: TGTGCCAGCAGCTTAGCAGTCGGGCAGAATTCACCCCTCCACTTT
CDR3: CASSLAVGQNSPLHF

D: NA
J: TRBJ2-7
V: TRBV5-4
size: NA
DNA: TGTGCCAGCAGCGACCTGAGGGGTTACGAGCAGTACTTC
CDR3: CASSDLRGYEQYF